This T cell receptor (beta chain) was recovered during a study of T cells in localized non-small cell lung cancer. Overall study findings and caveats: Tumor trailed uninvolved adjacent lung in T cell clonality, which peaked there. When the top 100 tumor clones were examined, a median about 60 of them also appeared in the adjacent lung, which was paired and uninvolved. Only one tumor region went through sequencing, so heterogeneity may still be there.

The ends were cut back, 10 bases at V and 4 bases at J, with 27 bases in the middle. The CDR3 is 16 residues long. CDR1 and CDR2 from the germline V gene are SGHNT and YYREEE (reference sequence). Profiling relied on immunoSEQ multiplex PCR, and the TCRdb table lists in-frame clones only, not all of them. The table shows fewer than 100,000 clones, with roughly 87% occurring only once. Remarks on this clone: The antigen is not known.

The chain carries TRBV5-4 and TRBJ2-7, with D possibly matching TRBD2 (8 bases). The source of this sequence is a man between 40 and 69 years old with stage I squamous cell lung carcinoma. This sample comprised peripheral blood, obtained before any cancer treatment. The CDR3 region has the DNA TGTGCCTCAGCAGCAGGGGGGAGCGGGGGAAGATACGAGCAGTACTTC. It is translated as CASAAGGSGGRYEQYF.